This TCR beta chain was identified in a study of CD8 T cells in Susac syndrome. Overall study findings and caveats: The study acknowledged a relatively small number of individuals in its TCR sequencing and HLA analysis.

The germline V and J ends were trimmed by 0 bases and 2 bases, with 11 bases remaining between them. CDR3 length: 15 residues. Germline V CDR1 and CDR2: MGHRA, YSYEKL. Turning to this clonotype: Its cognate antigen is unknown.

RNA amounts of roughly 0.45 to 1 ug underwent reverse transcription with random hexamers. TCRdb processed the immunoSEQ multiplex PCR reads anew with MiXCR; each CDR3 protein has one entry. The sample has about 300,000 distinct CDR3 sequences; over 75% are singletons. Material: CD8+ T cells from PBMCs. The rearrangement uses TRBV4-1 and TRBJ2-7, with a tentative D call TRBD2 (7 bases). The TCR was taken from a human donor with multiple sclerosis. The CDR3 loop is CASSQDRGAPYEQYF. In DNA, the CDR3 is TGCGCCAGCAGCCAAGATCGGGGGGCCCCCTACGAGCAGTACTTC.